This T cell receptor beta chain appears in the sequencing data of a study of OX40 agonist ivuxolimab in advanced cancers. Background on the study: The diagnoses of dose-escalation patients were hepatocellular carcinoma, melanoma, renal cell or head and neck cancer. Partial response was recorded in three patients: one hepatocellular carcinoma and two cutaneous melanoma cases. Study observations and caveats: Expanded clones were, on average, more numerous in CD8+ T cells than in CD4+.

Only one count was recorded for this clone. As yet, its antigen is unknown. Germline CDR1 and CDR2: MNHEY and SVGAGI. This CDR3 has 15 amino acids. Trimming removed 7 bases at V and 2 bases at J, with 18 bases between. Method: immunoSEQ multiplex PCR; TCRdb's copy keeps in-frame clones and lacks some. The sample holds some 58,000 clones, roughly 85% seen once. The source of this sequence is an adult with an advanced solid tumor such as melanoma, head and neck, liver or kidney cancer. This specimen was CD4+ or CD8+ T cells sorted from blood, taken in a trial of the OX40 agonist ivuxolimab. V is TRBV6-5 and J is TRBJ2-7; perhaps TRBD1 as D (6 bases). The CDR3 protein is CASTLRGTGPYEQYF. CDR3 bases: TGTGCCAGCACCTTAAGGGGGACGGGCCCCTACGAGCAGTACTTC.